A single sample gave rise to the 22 T cell receptor beta chains below, sequenced in a study of blood T cell repertoires in COVID-19. Method: immunoSEQ multiplex PCR; TCRdb's copy keeps in-frame clones and lacks some. The sample carries a few hundred thousand clones, approximately 84% recorded once. The sequencing sample was made of peripheral blood. These receptors all stem from a woman in her sixties or seventies with acute or convalescent COVID-19.

J is TRBJ2-7 and V is TRBV3-1 (or the pseudogene TRBV3-2); perhaps TRBD2 as D (5 bases). The germline V gene has CDR1 LGHDT and CDR2 YNNKEL (reference sequence). This CDR3 comprises 13 residues. The V gene lost 4 bases and the J gene lost 9 bases, with 16 bases spanning the gap. The CDR3 here is CASSPGNRPGQYF. CDR3 coding DNA: TGTGCCAGCAGCCCGGGGAACAGACCTGGGCAGTACTTC.

There are a few counts of this clone. The V and J genes are TRBV11-2 and TRBJ1-1, with TRBD1 matching 8 bases. The J segment lost 5 bases and the V segment lost 0 bases, leaving 5 bases of the junction unmatched. This CDR3 spans 15 amino acids. Germline CDR1 and CDR2: SGHAT and FQNNGV. CDR3 protein: CASSLDDRGLTEAFF. CDR3 nucleotide sequence: TGTGCCAGCAGCTTAGACGACAGGGGTCTTACTGAAGCTTTCTTT.

The chain is built from TRBV28 and TRBJ1-1; weak D call: TRBD1 (6 bases). Germline CDR1 reads MDHEN; CDR2 reads SYDVKM. The CDR3 extends over 14 amino acids. V was cut by 0 bases and J by 6 bases, with 11 bases left in between. CDR3 sequence reads: CASSLWTGSAEAFF. CDR3 bases: TGTGCCAGCAGTTTATGGACAGGTTCGGCTGAAGCTTTCTTT.

J is TRBJ2-5 and V is TRBV4-2; D is perhaps TRBD1 (5 bases). The CDR3 is made up of 14 amino acids. V was cut by 0 bases and J by 6 bases, with 11 bases left in between. Germline V gives CDR1 LGHNA, CDR2 YNFKEQ. CDR3: CASSQDREGKTQYF. The CDR3 nucleotides are TGTGCCAGCAGCCAAGACAGGGAAGGGAAGACCCAGTACTTC.

This chain connects TRBV6-2 or TRBV6-3 to TRBJ2-7, with TRBD2 identical over 8 bases. The CDR3 loop spans 14 amino acids. Germline V gene data show CDR1 as MNHEY and CDR2 as SVGEGT. Trimming cost V 0 bases and J 2 bases; bases outside gene matches: 0. The CDR3 coding sequence is TGTGCCAGCAGTTACTCGACTAGCGCCTACGAGCAGTACTTC. It specifies CASSYSTSAYEQYF.

The gene calls are TRBV3-1 (or the pseudogene TRBV3-2) and TRBJ1-2; TRBD1 aligns across 9 bases. CDR1 is LGHDT and CDR2 is YNNKEL in the germline V gene (reference sequence). This CDR3 has 13 amino acids. Unmatched junction bases numbered 0, after V lost 5 bases and J lost 2 bases. CDR3 nucleotide sequence: TGTGCCAGCAGCGGGACAGGGAACTATGGCTACACCTTC. Protein sequence: CASSGTGNYGYTF.

This clone was counted once. This chain links TRBV10-3 with TRBJ1-1; maybe TRBD1 (5 bases). The germline V and J ends were trimmed by 8 bases and 5 bases, with 15 bases remaining between them. Per the germline V gene, CDR1 is ENHRY and CDR2 is SYGVKD. This CDR3 spans 13 amino acids. In nucleotides, the CDR3 is TGTGCCATCGCGAATGGGGCGCAGACTGAAGCTTTCTTT. This gives the protein CAIANGAQTEAFF.

This chain uses TRBV13 with TRBJ1-2, with TRBD1 as a possible D gene (6 bases). This CDR3 is 14 amino acids long. CDR1 is PRHDT and CDR2 is FYEKMQ in the germline V gene (reference sequence). The V end was cut by 5 bases, the J end by 2 bases, with 12 bases between. As DNA, the CDR3 is TGTGCCAGCAGCCGTGGGGGCCAAAACTATGGCTACACCTTC. Its translation: CASSRGGQNYGYTF.

V is TRBV7-2 and J is TRBJ2-7; perhaps TRBD1 as D (6 bases). The V gene lost 2 bases and the J gene lost 0 bases, with 14 bases spanning the gap. The CDR3 extends over 16 amino acids. Germline V CDR1 and CDR2: SGHTA, FQGNSA. This chain's CDR3 is CASSLRTGYGSYEQYF. The CDR3 bases are TGTGCCAGCAGCTTACGTACAGGGTATGGCTCCTACGAGCAGTACTTC.

This clone was recorded a few times. CDR3 in amino acids: CASSIRGSAGELFF. CDR3 sequence (DNA): TGTGCCAGTAGTATCCGGGGGTCAGCCGGGGAGCTGTTTTTT. V usage is TRBV19 and J usage is TRBJ2-2, with D possibly being TRBD2 (6 bases). Germline V gene sequence: CDR1 LNHDA, CDR2 SQIVND (reference sequence). The length of the CDR3 is 14 residues. V was trimmed by 3 bases and J by 6 bases, leaving 11 bases between them.

V and J are TRBV5-1 and TRBJ2-1; 10 bases fit TRBD1. The V segment lost 4 bases and the J segment 6 bases; nucleotides outside the gene matches: 7. Germline CDR1 and CDR2: SGHRS and YFSETQ. The CDR3 runs 15 residues. The CDR3 here is CASSRDRGSGNEQFF. For the CDR3, the DNA is TGCGCCAGCAGCCGGGACAGGGGTTCCGGCAATGAGCAGTTCTTC.

The chain carries TRBV5-1 and TRBJ2-2, with D possibly matching TRBD2 (5 bases). CDR1 and CDR2 from the germline V gene are SGHRS and YFSETQ. The CDR3 sequence is 16 residues long. V was shortened by 7 bases and J by 4 bases, with 20 bases between the two germline ends. The CDR3 sequence: CASQGSGIEGTGELFF. CDR3 DNA: TGCGCCAGCCAAGGCTCGGGGATTGAGGGCACCGGGGAGCTGTTTTTT.

The chain recombines TRBV7-2 with TRBJ2-7; D gene uncertain. CDR1 SGHTA and CDR2 FQGNSA come from the germline V gene. The CDR3 has 15 amino acids. Trimming stripped 5 bases from V and 4 bases from J, with 18 bases between. The CDR3 DNA reads as TGTGCCAGCAGCCCTTATGTGGGCACCTCTTACGAGCAGTACTTC. Its protein is CASSPYVGTSYEQYF. The full variable domain, completed using reference TRBV7-2 and TRBJ2-7, is GAGVSQSPSNKVTEKGKDVELRCDPISGHTALYWYRQSLGQGLEFLIYFQGNSAPDKSGLPSDRFSAERTGGSVSTLTIQRTQQEDSAVYLCASSPYVGTSYEQYFGPGTRLTVT.

The chain combines TRBV9 with TRBJ1-3; D remains unclear. CDR1 and CDR2 from the germline V gene are SGDLS and YYNGEE. V was trimmed by 0 bases and J by 1 base, leaving 5 bases between them. The CDR3 loop spans 14 amino acids. CDR3 region: CASSVGQSGNTIYF. CDR3 DNA: TGTGCCAGCAGCGTAGGTCAGTCTGGAAACACCATATATTTT.

The V gene is TRBV30, the J gene TRBJ1-5, with D perhaps matching TRBD1 (5 bases). The CDR3 loop spans 13 amino acids. CDR1 and CDR2 (germline): GTSNPN, SVGIG (reference sequence). Trimming cost V 0 bases and J 6 bases, with 9 bases left between them. The CDR3 nucleotides read TGTGCCTGGAGTGTACAGGCTTTTCAGCCCCAGCATTTT. It yields the protein CAWSVQAFQPQHF.

V usage is TRBV4-1 and J usage is TRBJ1-2, with 11 bases that match TRBD1. This CDR3 is built from 14 residues. J gave up 7 bases and V 4 bases, and 5 bases lay outside the gene matches. The germline V gene has CDR1 MGHRA and CDR2 YSYEKL. The CDR3 nucleotides are TGCGCCAGCAGCCCGGGGGACAGGGGGTTTGGCTACACCTTC. Translated: CASSPGDRGFGYTF.

The rearrangement links TRBV18 to TRBJ2-3, with 7 positions matching TRBD2. Germline CDR1 is KGHSH and CDR2 is LQKENI. The CDR3 consists of 17 residues. The V gene end was trimmed by 3 bases and the J gene end by 2 bases; junction bases not matched to a gene: 11. This CDR3 is CASSPLAASGHTDTQYF. As DNA, the CDR3 is TGTGCCAGCTCACCTCTAGCGGCTAGCGGACACACAGATACGCAGTATTTT.

This clone has just a few counts. The chain is built from TRBV5-1 and TRBJ1-3; perhaps TRBD1 as D (5 bases). The germline V and J ends were trimmed by 0 bases and 3 bases, with 13 bases remaining between them. This CDR3 is 16 amino acids long. CDR1 SGHRS and CDR2 YFSETQ come from the germline V gene. In nucleotides, the CDR3 is TGCGCCAGCAGCTTGGAAGGGCAGGGACTTGGAAACACCATATATTTT. As protein: CASSLEGQGLGNTIYF.

In this sample, this clone turned up a few times. The rearrangement uses TRBV3-1 (or the pseudogene TRBV3-2) and TRBJ1-4; D gene ambiguous. The V end lost 1 base, the J end lost 12 bases, and 18 bases lay between the germline ends. CDR1 and CDR2 from the germline V gene are LGHDT and YNNKEL (reference sequence). This CDR3 is built from 15 residues. In DNA, the CDR3 is TGTGCCAGCAGCCAAGGATATTTATTAATGCGAGAACTGTTTTTT. Protein sequence: CASSQGYLLMRELFF.

The rearrangement joins TRBV7-9 to TRBJ1-2; D perhaps matches TRBD1 (6 bases). This CDR3 is built from 11 residues. V gave up 3 bases and J gave up 8 bases, with 7 bases separating them. Per germline, CDR1 SEHNR and CDR2 FQNEAQ (reference sequence). CDR3 loop: CASSFGTGYTF. The CDR3 nucleotides are TGTGCCAGCAGCTTTGGGACAGGCTACACCTTC.

This rearrangement joins TRBV14 to TRBJ2-1, with 7 nucleotides matching TRBD2. The CDR3 covers 13 residues. V was clipped by 1 base and J by 13 bases; unmatched bases: 7. Germline V lookup: CDR1 SGHDN, CDR2 FVKESK. The CDR3 here is CASSQGVRTSQFF. The CDR3 DNA reads TGTGCCAGCAGCCAAGGTGTCCGGACTAGTCAGTTCTTC.

Only a few counts were recorded for this clone. V usage is TRBV27 and J usage is TRBJ1-2; possibly TRBD1 for D (5 bases). CDR1 MNHEY and CDR2 SMNVEV come from the germline V gene (reference sequence). Trimming stripped 2 bases from V and 1 base from J, with 8 bases between. There are 14 residues in the CDR3. The chain's CDR3 is CASSLGTHNYGYTF. In nucleotides, the CDR3 is TGTGCCAGCAGTTTAGGGACTCATAACTATGGCTACACCTTC.